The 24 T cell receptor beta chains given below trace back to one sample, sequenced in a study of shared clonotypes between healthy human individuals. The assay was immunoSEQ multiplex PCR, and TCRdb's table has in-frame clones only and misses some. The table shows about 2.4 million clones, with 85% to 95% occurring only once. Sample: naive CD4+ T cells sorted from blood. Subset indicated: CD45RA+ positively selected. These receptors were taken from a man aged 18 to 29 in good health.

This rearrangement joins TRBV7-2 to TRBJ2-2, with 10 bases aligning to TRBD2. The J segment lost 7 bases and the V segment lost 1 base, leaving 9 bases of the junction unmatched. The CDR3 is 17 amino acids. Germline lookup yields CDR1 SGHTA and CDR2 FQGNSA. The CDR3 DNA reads TGTGCCAGCAGCTTAGAAGGGACTAGCGTAAATTACGGGGAGCTGTTTTTT. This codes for CASSLEGTSVNYGELFF. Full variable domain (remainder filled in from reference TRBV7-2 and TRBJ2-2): GAGVSQSPSNKVTEKGKDVELRCDPISGHTALYWYRQSLGQGLEFLIYFQGNSAPDKSGLPSDRFSAERTGGSVSTLTIQRTQQEDSAVYLCASSLEGTSVNYGELFFGEGSRLTVL.

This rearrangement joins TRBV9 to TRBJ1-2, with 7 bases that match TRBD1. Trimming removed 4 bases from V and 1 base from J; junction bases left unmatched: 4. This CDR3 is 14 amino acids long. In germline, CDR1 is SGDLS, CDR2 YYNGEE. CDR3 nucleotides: TGTGCCAGCAGCCCCCAGGGGGGTAACTATGGCTACACCTTC. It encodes CASSPQGGNYGYTF.

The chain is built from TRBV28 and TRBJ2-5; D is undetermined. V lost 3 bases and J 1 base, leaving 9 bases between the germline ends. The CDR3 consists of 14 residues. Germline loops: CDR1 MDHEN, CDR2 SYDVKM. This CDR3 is CASSFRQSQETQYF. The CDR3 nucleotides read TGTGCCAGCAGTTTCCGGCAGTCCCAAGAGACCCAGTACTTC.

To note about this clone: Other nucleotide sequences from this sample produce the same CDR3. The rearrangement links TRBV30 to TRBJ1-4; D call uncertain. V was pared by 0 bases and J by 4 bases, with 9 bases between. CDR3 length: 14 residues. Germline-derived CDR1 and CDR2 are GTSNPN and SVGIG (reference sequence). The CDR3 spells CAWSVGGNNEKLFF. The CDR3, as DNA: TGTGCCTGGAGTGTTGGAGGAAATAATGAAAAACTGTTTTTT.

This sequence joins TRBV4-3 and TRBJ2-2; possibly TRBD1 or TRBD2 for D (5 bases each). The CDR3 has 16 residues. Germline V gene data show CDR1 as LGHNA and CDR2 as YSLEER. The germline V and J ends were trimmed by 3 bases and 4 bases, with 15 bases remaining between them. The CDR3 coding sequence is TGCGCCAGCAGCCATGGCTCAGGGAGCGGCACCGGGGAGCTGTTTTTT. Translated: CASSHGSGSGTGELFF.

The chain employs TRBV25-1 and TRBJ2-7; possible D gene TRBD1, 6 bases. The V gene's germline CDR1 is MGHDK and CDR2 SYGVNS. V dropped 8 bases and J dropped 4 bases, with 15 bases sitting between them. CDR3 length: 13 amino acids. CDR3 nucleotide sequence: TGTGCCAGCCAAGTACCAGGGACATACGAGCAGTACTTC. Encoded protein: CASQVPGTYEQYF.

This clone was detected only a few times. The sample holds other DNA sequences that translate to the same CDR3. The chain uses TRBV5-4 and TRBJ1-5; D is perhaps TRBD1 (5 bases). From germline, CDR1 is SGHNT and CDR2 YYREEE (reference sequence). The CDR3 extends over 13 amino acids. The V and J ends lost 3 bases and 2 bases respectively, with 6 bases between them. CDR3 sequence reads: CASSWDGNQPQHF. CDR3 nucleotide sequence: TGTGCCAGCAGCTGGGACGGCAATCAGCCCCAGCATTTT.

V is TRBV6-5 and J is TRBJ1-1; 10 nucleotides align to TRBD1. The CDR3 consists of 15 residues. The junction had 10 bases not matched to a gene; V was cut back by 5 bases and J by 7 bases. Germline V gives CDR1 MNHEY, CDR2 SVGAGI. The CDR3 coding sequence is TGTGCCAGCAGTCCGTCGGGACAGGGGCGGGATGAAGCTTTCTTT. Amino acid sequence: CASSPSGQGRDEAFF.

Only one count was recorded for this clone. This CDR3 is CAVRWDRVGDTQYF. CDR3 coding DNA: TGTGCCGTCCGGTGGGACAGGGTTGGGGATACGCAGTATTTT. The gene calls are TRBV6-1 and TRBJ2-3; 9 nucleotides agree with TRBD1. The germline gives CDR1 MNHNS, CDR2 SASEGT. Trimming at V came to 11 bases and at J to 6 bases, leaving 12 bases not matched to a gene. CDR3 length equals 14 residues.

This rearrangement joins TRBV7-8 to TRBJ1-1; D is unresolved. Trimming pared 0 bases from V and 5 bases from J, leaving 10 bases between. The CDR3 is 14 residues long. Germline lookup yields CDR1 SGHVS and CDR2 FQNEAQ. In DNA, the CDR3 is TGTGCCAGCAGCTTAGCCCTCGGGCCGACTGAAGCTTTCTTT. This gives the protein CASSLALGPTEAFF.

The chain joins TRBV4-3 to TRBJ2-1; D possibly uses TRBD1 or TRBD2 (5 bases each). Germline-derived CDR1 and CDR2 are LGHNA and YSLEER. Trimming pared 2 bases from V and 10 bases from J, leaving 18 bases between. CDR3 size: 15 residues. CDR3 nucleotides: TGCGCCAGCAGCCAATCAGTGACGGGGCGAGCAGAGCAGTTCTTC. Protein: CASSQSVTGRAEQFF.

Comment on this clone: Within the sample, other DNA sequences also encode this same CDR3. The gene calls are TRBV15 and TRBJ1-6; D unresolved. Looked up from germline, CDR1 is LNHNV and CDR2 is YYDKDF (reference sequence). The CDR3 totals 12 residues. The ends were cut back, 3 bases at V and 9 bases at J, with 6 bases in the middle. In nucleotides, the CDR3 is TGTGCCACCAGCAGGGCGTCTTCACCCCTCCACTTT. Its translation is CATSRASSPLHF.

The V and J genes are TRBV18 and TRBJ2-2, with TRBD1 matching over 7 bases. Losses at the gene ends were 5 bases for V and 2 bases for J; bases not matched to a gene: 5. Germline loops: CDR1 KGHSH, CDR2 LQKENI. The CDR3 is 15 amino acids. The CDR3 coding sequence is TGTGCCAGCTCAGTTGGGACAGCAAACACCGGGGAGCTGTTTTTT. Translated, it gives CASSVGTANTGELFF.

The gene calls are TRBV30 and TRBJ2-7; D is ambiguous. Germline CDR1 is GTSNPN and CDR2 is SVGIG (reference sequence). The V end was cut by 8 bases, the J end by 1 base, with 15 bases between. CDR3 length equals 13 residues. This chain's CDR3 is CARNIDGSYEQYF. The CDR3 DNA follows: TGTGCCCGAAATATCGACGGTTCCTACGAGCAGTACTTC.

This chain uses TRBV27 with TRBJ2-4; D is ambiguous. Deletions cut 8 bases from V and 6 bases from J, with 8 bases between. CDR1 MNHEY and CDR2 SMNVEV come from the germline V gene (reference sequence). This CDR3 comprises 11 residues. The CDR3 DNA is TGTGCCAGCGGCTCGTTAAACATTCAGTACTTC. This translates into CASGSLNIQYF.

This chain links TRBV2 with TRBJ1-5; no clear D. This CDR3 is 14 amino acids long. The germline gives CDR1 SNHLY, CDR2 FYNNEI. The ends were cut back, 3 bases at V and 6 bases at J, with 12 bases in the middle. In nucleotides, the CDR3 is TGTGCCAGCAGTGATACTGTGTTGAGTCAGCCCCAGCATTTT. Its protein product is CASSDTVLSQPQHF.

The CDR3 DNA reads as TGCGCCAGCAGCCAAGGCTGGCAGGGCGGTTCACCCCTCCACTTT. Translated, it gives CASSQGWQGGSPLHF. The V and J genes are TRBV4-1 and TRBJ1-6, with D possibly being TRBD1 (5 bases). Germline assignment: CDR1 MGHRA and CDR2 YSYEKL. The CDR3 is 15 amino acids. The V and J ends lost 1 base and 9 bases respectively, with 13 bases between them.

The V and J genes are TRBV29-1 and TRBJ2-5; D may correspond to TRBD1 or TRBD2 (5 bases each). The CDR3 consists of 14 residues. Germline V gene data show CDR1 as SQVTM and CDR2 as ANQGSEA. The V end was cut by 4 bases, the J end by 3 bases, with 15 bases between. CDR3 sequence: CSVGGALKKETQYF. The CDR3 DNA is TGCAGCGTTGGAGGGGCCCTTAAAAAAGAGACCCAGTACTTC.

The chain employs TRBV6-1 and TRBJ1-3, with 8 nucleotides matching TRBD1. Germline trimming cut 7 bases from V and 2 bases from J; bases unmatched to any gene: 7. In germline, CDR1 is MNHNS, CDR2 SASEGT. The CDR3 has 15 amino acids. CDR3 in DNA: TGTGCCAGCATATGGGGACAGGATACTGGAAACACCATATATTTT. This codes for CASIWGQDTGNTIYF.

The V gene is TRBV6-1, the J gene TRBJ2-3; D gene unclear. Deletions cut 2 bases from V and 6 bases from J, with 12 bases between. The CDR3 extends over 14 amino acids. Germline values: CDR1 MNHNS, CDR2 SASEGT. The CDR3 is CASSERWPEDTQYF. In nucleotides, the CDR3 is TGTGCCAGCAGTGAACGTTGGCCGGAGGATACGCAGTATTTT.

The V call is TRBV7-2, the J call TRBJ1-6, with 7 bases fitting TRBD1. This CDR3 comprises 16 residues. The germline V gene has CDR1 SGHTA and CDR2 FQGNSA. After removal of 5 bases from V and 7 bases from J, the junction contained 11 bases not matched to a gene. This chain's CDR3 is CASSPKTGSANSPLHF. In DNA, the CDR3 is TGTGCCAGCAGCCCAAAGACAGGGTCGGCGAATTCACCCCTCCACTTT.

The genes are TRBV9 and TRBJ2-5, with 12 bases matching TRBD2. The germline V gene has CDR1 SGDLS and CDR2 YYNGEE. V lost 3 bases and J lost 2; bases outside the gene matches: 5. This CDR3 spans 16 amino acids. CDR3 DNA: TGTGCCAGCAGCGGGCCGGGACTAGCGGGTCAAGAGACCCAGTACTTC. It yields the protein CASSGPGLAGQETQYF.

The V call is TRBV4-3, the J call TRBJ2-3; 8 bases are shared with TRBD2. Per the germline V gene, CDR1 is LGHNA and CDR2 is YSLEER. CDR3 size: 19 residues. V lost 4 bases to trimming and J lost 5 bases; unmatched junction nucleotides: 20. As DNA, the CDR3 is TGCGCCAGCAGCCCAGGCATTACGCTTTACGGGACTAGTGTAGATACGCAGTATTTT. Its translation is CASSPGITLYGTSVDTQYF.

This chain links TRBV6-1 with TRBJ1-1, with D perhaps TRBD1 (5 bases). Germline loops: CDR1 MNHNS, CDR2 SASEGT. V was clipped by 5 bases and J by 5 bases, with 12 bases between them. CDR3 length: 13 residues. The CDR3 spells CASSRIRGTEAFF. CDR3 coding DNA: TGTGCCAGCAGTAGGATACGGGGGACTGAAGCTTTCTTT.